Here is one T cell receptor beta chain with its context. Antigen: not known. The CDR3 is 16 amino acids. Per germline, CDR1 SEHNR and CDR2 FQNEAQ (reference sequence). V dropped 4 bases and J dropped 2 bases, with 16 bases sitting between them. This entry belongs to a study of CD8 T cell repertoires and HIV-1 epitope variants. Profiled with immunoSEQ multiplex PCR; TCRdb holds only in-frame clones, not every one. The sample lists 7,300 or so clones; 50% to 70% were seen once. The V call is TRBV7-9, the J call TRBJ2-3; D may correspond to TRBD1 or TRBD2 (6 bases each). Material for sequencing was cultured CD8+ T cells derived from PBMCs. This clonotype was obtained from a male donor with HIV. CDR3 sequence: CASSSIAGGATDTQYF. CDR3 nucleotide sequence: TGTGCCAGCAGCTCCATTGCCGGGGGCGCCACAGATACGCAGTATTTT.